The entry below describes one T cell receptor (beta chain). Its target is unknown. The conserved phenylalanine or tryptophan normally closing the CDR3 is absent here, so this likely arose from a read error. The library came from three nested PCR rounds adapted from ARM-PCR protocols. MiXCR was run by TCRdb on the multiplex PCR reads, yielding one entry per CDR3 protein. The sample lists 40,000 to 55,000 distinct CDR3 sequences; about 70% were seen once. The data derive from a study of tumor and adjacent non-tumor tissue in lung cancer. Turning to the study itself: Patients comprised over 9 adenocarcinoma, 2 squamous cell carcinoma and 1 small cell lung cancer. Samples averaged roughly 4 million productive TCRbeta reads each.

There are 14 residues in the CDR3. Germline-derived CDR1 and CDR2 are SQVTM and ANQGSEA. Study-level results: Top 100 clones took a larger repertoire share in normal lung.

RNA was extracted from bulk tissue without any cell sorting. The normal lung tissue was taken more than 3 cm from the tumor edge. The chain is built from TRBV29-1 and TRBJ2-2; no reliable D call. The TCR originated in a woman aged 55-70 years with non-small cell lung cancer. Sequencing used distant non-tumor lung tissue. The CDR3 DNA sequence: TGCAACGTTACAAGGACGACGAACACCGGGGAGCTGTTTTCT. As protein: CNVTRTTNTGELFS.